The clone carrying this T cell receptor (beta chain) was recorded only once. This entry comes from a study of blood T cell repertoires in COVID-19. Study details: In each case, the material was cDNA or gDNA derived from T cells, B-cell-depleted T cells, or PBMCs.

This CDR3 has 18 residues. Germline V gene data show CDR1 as LGHNA and CDR2 as YNFKEQ. Losses at the gene ends were 5 bases for V and 2 bases for J; bases not matched to a gene: 14. Per the study methods: Amplification of reference gene primers was used by the study to estimate nucleated cell counts. The method was immunoSEQ multiplex PCR; TCRdb's version includes in-frame clones alone and lacks a portion of them. V, J and clone size were drawn from that table, and D and trimming were deduced from the DNA. The table records more than 150,000 clones, approximately 84% of them present only once. The clonotype comes from an elderly woman with acute or convalescent COVID-19. This chain uses TRBV4-2 with TRBJ2-3; 9 bases map to TRBD2. The specimen sequenced was peripheral blood. CDR3 sequence (DNA): TGTGCCAGCAGCTCGGAACCCGGGACTAGCATGCCCACAGATACGCAGTATTTT. This codes for CASSSEPGTSMPTDTQYF.